The sequence of this T cell receptor (beta chain) was determined in a study of blood T cell repertoires in COVID-19 (dated by TCRdb to about 2020). Looking at the study overall: Samples from collaborators originated in the United States, Italy and Spain and spanned both the acute and convalescent phases of COVID-19. The material from the prospective study consisted of cDNA or gDNA derived from T cells, B-cell-depleted T cells, or PBMCs. Subjects who had been exposed to COVID-19, were actively infected with it, or had recovered from it provided the deeply sampled blood TCRbeta repertoires that made up the dataset. The repertoires were released in a freely available public database meant as a resource for research on the immune response to SARS-CoV-2. Samples came from the ongoing ImmuneRACE study (first 160 participants) plus 1,254 subjects from 6 global collaborators. The sample metadata nearly always contained a de-identified subject ID, COVID-19 status, age in years and sex. HLA class I and class II types, where available, came from metadata supplied by the sample provider rather than from assay-based typing. What the research found in general, with its limitations: The amount of clinical and demographic metadata varied by source and participant and was provided uncurated.

Sequences SGHAT (CDR1) and FQNNGV (CDR2) are obtained from the germline V gene. From the cysteine through the phenylalanine, the CDR3 covers 11 amino acids. Solely the CDR3 DNA is kept, with 33 bases framed from the first base. V and J lose 4 bases and 8 bases, and a span of 6 bases separates them. The immunoSEQ Assay, a bias-controlled multiplex PCR, was used to amplify TCRbeta CDR3 regions from genomic DNA. In the source study's methods: The number of nucleated cells in each sample was estimated from the amplification of reference gene primers within the assay. To quantify the absolute abundance of each unique TCRbeta CDR3 rearrangement, sequence reads were collapsed and filtered. Productive Simpson clonality was computed per sample as the square root of Simpson's diversity index over productive rearrangements. The immuneACCESS repertoire file appears here via TCRdb, limited to in-frame rearrangements. These files lack a portion of the clones; in checked studies, under half of the deficit traces to unresolved V genes, and the cause of the others is not known. V, J and clone size reflect that table, while D and trimming were determined from the DNA. For this sample the table gives some 150,000 clones, of which 80% were detected only once. Clones ranked in the top ten supply more than 4% of the sample.

A note on this clone: Which antigen it targets is not known. There are no base qualities to consult, and no much larger clone falls within one base.

Each collaborating institution followed its own protocols to collect whole blood in K2EDTA tubes. Collaborator samples were shipped for TCRbeta analysis as frozen whole blood, isolated PBMCs, or DNA extracted from either sample type. This sequence originates from a woman aged 45-65 years with acute or convalescent COVID-19. The chain couples TRBV11-2 to TRBJ2-1; the D gene is not confidently resolved. The source material was peripheral blood. The CDR3 region reads CASSYQYEQFF. The nucleotide sequence is given as TGTGCCAGCAGCTATCAGTATGAGCAGTTCTTC.